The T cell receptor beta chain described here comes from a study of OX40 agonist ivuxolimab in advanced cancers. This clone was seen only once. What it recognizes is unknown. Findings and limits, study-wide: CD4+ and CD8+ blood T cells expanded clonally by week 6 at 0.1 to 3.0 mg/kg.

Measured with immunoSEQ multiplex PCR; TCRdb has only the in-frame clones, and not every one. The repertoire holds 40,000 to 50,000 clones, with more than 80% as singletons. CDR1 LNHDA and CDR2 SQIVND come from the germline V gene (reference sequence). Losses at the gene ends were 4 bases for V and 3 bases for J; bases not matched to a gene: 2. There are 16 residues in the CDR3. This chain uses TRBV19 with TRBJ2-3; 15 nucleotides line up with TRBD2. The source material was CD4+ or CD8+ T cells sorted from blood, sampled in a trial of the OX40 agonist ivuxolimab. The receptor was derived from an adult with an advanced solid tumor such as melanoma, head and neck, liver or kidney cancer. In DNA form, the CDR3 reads TGTGCCAGTAGTAGGACTAGCGGGGGGGGTACAGATACGCAGTATTTT. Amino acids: CASSRTSGGGTDTQYF.